Below, 19 T cell receptor beta chains from the same sample are listed, as sequenced in a study of blood T cell repertoires in COVID-19. Generated by immunoSEQ multiplex PCR, the TCRdb table keeps only in-frame clones and is missing some. The sample has about 210,000 clones, around nine tenths seen once. Sample: PBMCs or T cells enriched from blood (not recorded which). The receptors originated from a man between 25 and 39 years old in a cohort exposed to, infected with or recovered from COVID-19 (not recorded which).

The chain uses TRBV9 and TRBJ2-1; 8 positions match TRBD2. Losses at the gene ends were 0 bases for V and 6 bases for J; bases not matched to a gene: 8. CDR1 and CDR2 (germline): SGDLS, YYNGEE. This CDR3 has 16 amino acids. CDR3: CASSVVMVAGSNEQFF. The CDR3, as DNA: TGTGCCAGCAGCGTAGTAATGGTAGCGGGGTCCAATGAGCAGTTCTTC. Using reference TRBV9 and TRBJ2-1 for the parts outside the CDR3, the full variable domain is DSGVTQTPKHLITATGQRVTLRCSPRSGDLSVYWYQQSLDQGLQFLIQYYNGEERAKGNILERFSAQQFPDLHSELNLSSLELGDSALYFCASSVVMVAGSNEQFFGPGTRLTVL.

The rearrangement links TRBV28 to TRBJ2-1; 8 nucleotides line up with TRBD2. The CDR3 has 17 residues. The V segment lost 6 bases and the J segment 2 bases; nucleotides outside the gene matches: 12. CDR1 and CDR2 from the germline V gene are MDHEN and SYDVKM. CDR3 residues: CASSPSGGAGPYNEQFF. Written as DNA, the CDR3 is TGTGCCAGCAGCCCTTCGGGGGGGGCAGGTCCCTACAATGAGCAGTTCTTC.

The chain has TRBV27 and TRBJ1-5; TRBD1 might be the D (5 bases). Germline assignment: CDR1 MNHEY and CDR2 SMNVEV (reference sequence). With 6 bases removed from V and 0 bases from J, the gap between germline ends came to 9 bases. This CDR3 has 14 residues. Here the CDR3 reads CASRDSYSNQPQHF. The CDR3 region has the DNA TGTGCCAGCAGAGACAGTTATAGCAATCAGCCCCAGCATTTT.

In its sample, this clone was seen once. Other DNA sequences of this sample code for an identical CDR3. The chain has TRBV7-8 and TRBJ2-7; 8 nucleotides line up with TRBD1. Germline V lookup: CDR1 SGHVS, CDR2 FQNEAQ. This CDR3 comprises 15 residues. With 5 bases clipped from V and 0 bases from J, the junction kept 6 bases outside the gene matches. This CDR3 reads CASSPRTGSSYEQYF. The CDR3 DNA is TGTGCCAGCAGCCCCCGGACAGGGAGCTCCTACGAGCAGTACTTC.

The chain couples TRBV15 to TRBJ2-1; D perhaps matches TRBD2 (6 bases). Trimming pared 0 bases from V and 4 bases from J, leaving 13 bases between. Germline CDR1 LNHNV, CDR2 YYDKDF (reference sequence). The CDR3 is 16 amino acids. CDR3 DNA: TGTGCCACCAGCAGAGAGGCTAGCGCCCCGTACAATGAGCAGTTCTTC. Its translation is CATSREASAPYNEQFF.

This chain links TRBV7-2 with TRBJ2-3, with D unresolved. The CDR3 consists of 13 residues. Germline assignment: CDR1 SGHTA and CDR2 FQGNSA. Trimming took 3 bases from V and 1 from J, leaving 5 bases between them. This CDR3 reads CASSFLGTDTQYF. The CDR3 DNA reads as TGTGCCAGCAGCTTTCTAGGCACAGATACGCAGTATTTT.

The chain links TRBV30 to TRBJ2-7; TRBD2 matches 8 bases. The junction had 29 bases not matched to a gene; V was cut back by 1 base and J by 3 bases. CDR3 length: 22 amino acids. Germline CDR1 GTSNPN, CDR2 SVGIG (reference sequence). The CDR3 sequence: CAWSGGAGVANGVVVTCYEQYF. The CDR3 bases are TGTGCCTGGAGTGGCGGAGCGGGAGTGGCAAACGGAGTAGTCGTTACTTGCTACGAGCAGTACTTC.

This clone has a single count. The chain employs TRBV11-2 and TRBJ2-1, with D perhaps TRBD2 (5 bases). This CDR3 spans 11 amino acids. With 4 bases removed from V and 9 bases from J, the gap between germline ends came to 7 bases. Germline CDR1 SGHAT, CDR2 FQNNGV. CDR3 DNA: TGTGCCAGCAGCTCTCGGGGTGAGCAGTTCTTC. It encodes CASSSRGEQFF.

Points on this clone: The junction does not match germline at one end; this may be a read error. This sequence joins TRBV6-5 and TRBJ1-2, with D unclear. The germline V gene encodes CDR1 MNHEY and CDR2 SVGAGI. The CDR3 contains 15 residues. Written as DNA, the CDR3 is TGTGCCAGCAGTTACTCGTGGCTTCCCCACTACGGCTACACCTTC. Protein: CASSYSWLPHYGYTF.

The genes are TRBV19 and TRBJ1-5; 10 nucleotides agree with TRBD1. The V gene end was trimmed by 4 bases and the J gene end by 9 bases; junction bases not matched to a gene: 6. The CDR3 contains 14 residues. Germline lookup yields CDR1 LNHDA and CDR2 SQIVND (reference sequence). The CDR3 region is CASSTGTGARPQHF. The CDR3 region has the DNA TGTGCCAGTAGTACTGGGACAGGGGCTCGGCCCCAGCATTTT.

V usage is TRBV15 and J usage is TRBJ1-5; no clear D. Germline CDR1 LNHNV, CDR2 YYDKDF (reference sequence). The CDR3 runs 17 residues. Trimming removed 0 bases at V and 2 bases at J, with 14 bases between. As DNA, the CDR3 is TGTGCCACCAGCAGAGATAAGGGAGTTGCTGGCAATCAGCCCCAGCATTTT. It is translated as CATSRDKGVAGNQPQHF. The full variable domain, completed using reference TRBV15 and TRBJ1-5, is DAMVIQNPRYQVTQFGKPVTLSCSQTLNHNVMYWYQQKSSQAPKLLFHYYDKDFNNEADTPDNFQSRRPNTSFCFLDIRSPGLGDTAMYLCATSRDKGVAGNQPQHFGDGTRLSIL.

This chain uses TRBV7-6 with TRBJ1-6, with TRBD1 matching over 8 bases. Germline V gene sequence: CDR1 SGHVS, CDR2 FNYEAQ. The V and J ends lost 5 bases and 9 bases, in that order; junction bases with no gene match: 9. The CDR3 is made up of 15 amino acids. The CDR3 nucleotides are TGTGCCAGCAGCCCAACAGGGGGAGCAGGTTCACCCCTCCACTTT. This gives the protein CASSPTGGAGSPLHF.

The chain combines TRBV12-3 or TRBV12-4 with TRBJ1-1; D is unclear. V dropped 6 bases and J dropped 5 bases, with 10 bases sitting between them. The CDR3 loop spans 12 amino acids. The CDR3 is CASSIRVTEAFF. DNA for the CDR3: TGTGCCAGCAGCATTCGGGTTACTGAAGCTTTCTTT.

This chain links TRBV28 with TRBJ1-4; TRBD1 agrees at 9 bases. In germline, CDR1 is MDHEN, CDR2 SYDVKM. V gave up 5 bases and J gave up 0 bases; unmatched junction bases: 7. The CDR3 is 17 residues long. Written as DNA, the CDR3 is TGTGCCAGCAGTCCACCGGGACAGGGCACAACTAATGAAAAACTGTTTTTT. Encoded protein: CASSPPGQGTTNEKLFF.

V gene TRBV7-2 combines with J gene TRBJ2-3, with a possible D match to TRBD2 (5 bases). Germline assignment: CDR1 SGHTA and CDR2 FQGNSA. V lost 3 bases, J lost 2 bases, and 12 bases lay in between. The CDR3 contains 15 residues. The CDR3 reads CASSLRLQSTDTQYF. CDR3 nucleotides: TGTGCCAGCAGCTTGCGACTACAATCCACAGATACGCAGTATTTT.

The V gene is TRBV7-9, the J gene TRBJ2-1; 10 nucleotides agree with TRBD2. The CDR3 consists of 15 residues. The V segment lost 6 bases and the J segment 8 bases; nucleotides outside the gene matches: 10. Germline V gene lookup returns CDR1 SEHNR and CDR2 FQNEAQ (reference sequence). The CDR3 spells CASSYTGLAGDEQFF. CDR3 coding DNA: TGTGCCAGCAGTTATACAGGGCTAGCGGGAGATGAGCAGTTCTTC.

The chain employs TRBV4-1 and TRBJ1-3; TRBD1 aligns across 7 bases. Germline trimming cut 2 bases from V and 0 bases from J; bases unmatched to any gene: 7. The germline gives CDR1 MGHRA, CDR2 YSYEKL. CDR3 length: 17 residues. CDR3 sequence (DNA): TGCGCCAGCAGCCAACCAACGACAGGGAACTCTGGAAACACCATATATTTT. This gives the protein CASSQPTTGNSGNTIYF.

The V call is TRBV11-2, the J call TRBJ2-1; tentative D call: TRBD2 (7 bases). CDR1 is SGHAT and CDR2 is FQNNGV in the germline V gene. V shed 0 bases and J shed 6 bases, with 12 bases lying between them. The CDR3 has 15 residues. The CDR3 is CASSLEYGGPNEQFF. The CDR3, as DNA: TGTGCCAGCAGCTTAGAATACGGGGGGCCCAATGAGCAGTTCTTC.

The chain joins TRBV6-5 to TRBJ2-7, with TRBD1 matching 7 bases. The CDR3 runs 15 residues. Trimming removed 6 bases from V and 0 bases from J; junction bases left unmatched: 8. Looked up from germline, CDR1 is MNHEY and CDR2 is SVGAGI. CDR3 nucleotide sequence: TGTGCCAGCAGCAAGCCGGGACAGAGCTCCTACGAGCAGTACTTC. Residues: CASSKPGQSSYEQYF.